This T cell receptor (beta chain) stems from a study of T cell responses to AZD1222 COVID-19 vaccine. Regarding the study as a whole: Repertoire sampling occurred only after the peak T cell response. Nearly half of unique spike-specific TCRs reportedly avoided B.1.351 and B.1.1.7 mutated regions. Donors in the cohort were predominantly white British and more often female, and clonal diversity was possibly underestimated. Only a handful of AZD1222 recipients, several in all, had baseline seropositivity.

The protocol was immunoSEQ multiplex PCR, while the TCRdb copy is restricted to in-frame clones and leaves out a portion. The table lists approximately 140,000 clones, roughly 92% of them singletons, with roughly 1.1% in the top ten. Concerning this clone itself: The antigen is unknown.

Trimming stripped 5 bases from V and 1 base from J, with 15 bases between. Germline CDR1 is SGHTA and CDR2 is FQGNSA. This CDR3 spans 15 amino acids. V is TRBV7-2 and J is TRBJ2-7, with unresolved D. The specimen was peripheral blood, collected 28 days after the second AZD1222 dose. The receptor was derived from an adult who received the AZD1222 COVID-19 vaccine. Here the CDR3 reads CASSLSGVGSYEQYF. In DNA, the CDR3 is TGTGCCAGCAGCCTCAGTGGGGTGGGGTCCTACGAGCAGTACTTC.